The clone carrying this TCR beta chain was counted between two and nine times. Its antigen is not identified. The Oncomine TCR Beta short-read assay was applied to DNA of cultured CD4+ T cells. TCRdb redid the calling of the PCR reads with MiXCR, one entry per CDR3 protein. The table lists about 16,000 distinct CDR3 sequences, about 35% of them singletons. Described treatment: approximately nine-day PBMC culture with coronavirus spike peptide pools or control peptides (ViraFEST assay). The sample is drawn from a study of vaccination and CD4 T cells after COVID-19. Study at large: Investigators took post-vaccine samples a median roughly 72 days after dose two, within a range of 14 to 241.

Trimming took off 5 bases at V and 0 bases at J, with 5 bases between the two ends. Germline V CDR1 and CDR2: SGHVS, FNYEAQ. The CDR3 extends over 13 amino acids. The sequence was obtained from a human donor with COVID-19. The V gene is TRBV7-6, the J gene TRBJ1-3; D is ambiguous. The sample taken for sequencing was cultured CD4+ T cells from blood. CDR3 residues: CASSQASGNTIYF. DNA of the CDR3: TGTGCCAGCAGCCAAGCCTCTGGAAACACCATATATTTT.